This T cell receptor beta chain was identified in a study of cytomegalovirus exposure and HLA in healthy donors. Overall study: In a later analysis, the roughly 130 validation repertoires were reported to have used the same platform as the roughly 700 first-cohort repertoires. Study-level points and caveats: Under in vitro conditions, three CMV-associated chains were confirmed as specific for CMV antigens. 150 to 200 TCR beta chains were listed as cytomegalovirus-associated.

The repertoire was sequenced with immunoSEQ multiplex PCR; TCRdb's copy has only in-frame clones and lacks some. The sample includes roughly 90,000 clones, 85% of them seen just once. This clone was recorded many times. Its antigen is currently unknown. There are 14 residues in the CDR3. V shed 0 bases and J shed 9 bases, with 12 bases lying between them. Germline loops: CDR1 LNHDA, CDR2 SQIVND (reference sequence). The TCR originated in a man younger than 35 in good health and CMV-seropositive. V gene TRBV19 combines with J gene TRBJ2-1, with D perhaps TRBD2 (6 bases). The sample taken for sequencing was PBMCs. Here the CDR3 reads CASSIENEAGEQFF. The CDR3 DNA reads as TGTGCCAGTAGTATAGAGAATGAAGCGGGTGAGCAGTTCTTC.